This is a list of T cell receptor beta chains from one sample in a study of blood T cell repertoires in COVID-19. Produced via immunoSEQ multiplex PCR; TCRdb's table is partial and in-frame only. This sample yields roughly 150,000 clones, of which around 80% are seen a single time; 1.5% to 2% belongs to the top ten. The sequencing input was PBMCs or T cells enriched from blood (not recorded which). These receptors were obtained from a woman aged 18-35 years who had been exposed to COVID-19. CDR3s include the opening cysteine and the closing phenylalanine or tryptophan. D genes are given only for firm matches. The listing skips clone size in some rows; elsewhere it reads once, few, many or a size class.

v_call	d_call	clone_size	j_call	cdr3_nt	cdr3_aa
TRBV7-2	TRBD1	few	TRBJ1-6	TGTGCCAGCAGCTTAAGAACAGGGGGCTGGAATGAGAATTCACCCCTCCACTTT	CASSLRTGGWNENSPLHF
TRBV7-6	TRBD1	NA	TRBJ2-7	TGTGCCAGCAGCTCCCTTCGAGGGACAGGGATATACGAGCAGTACTTC	CASSSLRGTGIYEQYF
TRBV7-3	TRBD1	NA	TRBJ2-2	TGTGCCAGCAGCTTAAACGGACAGGGATCAACCGGGGAGCTGTTTTTT	CASSLNGQGSTGELFF
TRBV6-5	NA	NA	TRBJ1-2	TGTGCCAGCAGCAGGGCCGATAGCTATGGCTACACCTTC	CASSRADSYGYTF
TRBV11-2	NA	few	TRBJ2-1	TGTGCCAGCAGCTTACGTAGCGTCTCCTACAATGAGCAGTTCTTC	CASSLRSVSYNEQFF
TRBV3-1/TRBV3-2	TRBD2	NA	TRBJ2-1	TGTGCCAGCAGCCCCGGGGGGGGACCCTACAATGAGCAGTTCTTC	CASSPGGGPYNEQFF
TRBV6-5	NA	NA	TRBJ1-1	TGTGCCAGCAGCCGCCAAGGAGAAACTGAAGCTTTCTTT	CASSRQGETEAFF
TRBV12-3/TRBV12-4	NA	NA	TRBJ2-7	TGTGCCAGCAGTTTGGGGGGGGCGCGGGAGCAGTACTTC	CASSLGGAREQYF
TRBV18	NA	NA	TRBJ1-2	TGTGCCAGCTCACCAGACATCACCTTATATGGCTACACCTTC	CASSPDITLYGYTF
TRBV2	NA	NA	TRBJ1-5	TGTGCCAGCAGAAGATACAGGGACAATCAGCCCCAGCATTTT	CASRRYRDNQPQHF
TRBV7-3	NA	NA	TRBJ1-2	TGTGCCAGCAGCTTGGGAGAAAACTATGGCTACACCTTC	CASSLGENYGYTF
TRBV10-1	TRBD1	few	TRBJ1-5	TGCGCCAGCAGTGTAGGGGACAGGGGAGCTCAGCCCCAGCATTTT	CASSVGDRGAQPQHF
TRBV7-9	NA	NA	TRBJ1-2	TGTGCCAGCAGCTTAGATGAGGGTAGCTATGGCTACACCTTC	CASSLDEGSYGYTF
TRBV10-1	TRBD2	NA	TRBJ2-1	TGCGCCAGCAGTGAACTAGCGGGGGCAAACAATGAGCAGTTCTTC	CASSELAGANNEQFF
TRBV2	TRBD1	NA	TRBJ1-2	TGTGCCAGCAGTGAATCCGCAGGGGGGAGCTATGGCTACACCTTC	CASSESAGGSYGYTF
TRBV2	TRBD1	NA	TRBJ1-4	TGTGCCAGCAGCCAGGACAGGGAGAAACTGTTTTTT	CASSQDREKLFF
TRBV6-5	TRBD1	NA	TRBJ1-1	TGTGCCAGCAGTTCGGACAGGGGCTTGGGAGCTTTCTTT	CASSSDRGLGAFF
TRBV19	TRBD1	NA	TRBJ2-6	TGTGCCAGTAGTATCAGACAGGGATCAGGGGCCAACGTCCTGACTTTC	CASSIRQGSGANVLTF